Listed below are T cell receptor beta chains from one sample, sequenced in a study of beta chain features in type 1 diabetes. Assay used: immunoSEQ multiplex PCR; TCRdb lists only in-frame clones, some missing. Seen here are 680,000 or so clones, over 10% observed once, and the top ten hold approximately 0.02%. Material: naive CD4+ T cells from blood. These receptors all stem from a young man with type 1 diabetes. CDR3s include the opening cysteine and the closing phenylalanine or tryptophan. The D gene is left open where the match is weak. Clone size is given for some rows only: seen once, a few or many times, or a class if the clone is expanded.

d_gene: -; abundance: -; j_gene: TRBJ2-7; v_gene: TRBV11-1; CDR3aa: CASSLELTYEQYF; CDR3nt: TGTGCCAGCAGCTTAGAACTAACCTACGAGCAGTACTTC
d_gene: -; abundance: few; j_gene: TRBJ1-3; v_gene: TRBV5-1; CDR3aa: CASSITGSGNTIYF; CDR3nt: TGCGCCAGCAGCATCACAGGCTCTGGAAACACCATATATTTT
d_gene: -; abundance: -; j_gene: TRBJ1-4; v_gene: TRBV7-9; CDR3aa: CASSEALNEKLFF; CDR3nt: TGTGCCAGCAGCGAGGCTTTAAATGAAAAACTGTTTTTT
d_gene: TRBD1; abundance: -; j_gene: TRBJ2-7; v_gene: TRBV14; CDR3aa: CASSRDSPSYEQYF; CDR3nt: TGTGCCAGCAGCCGGGACAGCCCCTCCTACGAGCAGTACTTC
d_gene: -; abundance: few; j_gene: TRBJ2-5; v_gene: TRBV11-2; CDR3aa: CASSLVVLSRETQYF; CDR3nt: TGTGCCAGCAGCTTAGTGGTCTTATCTCGGGAGACCCAGTACTTC
d_gene: -; abundance: -; j_gene: TRBJ2-6; v_gene: TRBV6-5; CDR3aa: CASREPAGWVLTF; CDR3nt: TGTGCCAGCAGGGAACCTGCAGGGTGGGTCCTGACTTTC
d_gene: -; abundance: -; j_gene: TRBJ1-4; v_gene: TRBV6-1; CDR3aa: CASNPRGTNEKLFF; CDR3nt: TGTGCCAGCAACCCTAGGGGAACTAATGAAAAACTGTTTTTT
d_gene: TRBD2; abundance: -; j_gene: TRBJ2-3; v_gene: TRBV4-1; CDR3aa: CASSQAAGDTDTQYF; CDR3nt: TGCGCCAGCAGCCAAGCAGCGGGGGACACAGATACGCAGTATTTT
d_gene: TRBD1; abundance: few; j_gene: TRBJ2-7; v_gene: TRBV5-1; CDR3aa: CASRQGPPYEQYF; CDR3nt: TGCGCCAGCAGACAGGGGCCGCCCTACGAGCAGTACTTC
d_gene: -; abundance: -; j_gene: TRBJ1-5; v_gene: TRBV5-1; CDR3aa: CASSPGGPGGNQPQHF; CDR3nt: TGCGCCAGCAGCCCCGGAGGGCCAGGGGGCAATCAGCCCCAGCATTTT
d_gene: TRBD1; abundance: -; j_gene: TRBJ1-6; v_gene: TRBV9; CDR3aa: CASSTGQLNSPLHF; CDR3nt: TGTGCCAGCAGCACGGGACAGTTAAATTCACCCCTCCACTTT